This entry lists 32 T cell receptor beta chains sequenced from one sample in a study of T-cell memory formation after mild COVID-19. One entry per CDR3 protein, called by TCRdb with MiXCR from the 5' RACE reads. This repertoire shows approximately 82,000 distinct CDR3 sequences, roughly 13% found once; its top ten account for 40% to 45%. The sample was PBMCs or a T cell subset sorted from them (not recorded which). The receptors stem from a young man who had mild COVID-19 (a few samples of this study predate the infection). Cell type and time point are not known.

This clonotype was recorded a few times. The genes are TRBV12-3 or TRBV12-4 and TRBJ1-2; D uncertain. V lost 6 bases to trimming and J lost 0 bases, with 14 bases between them. CDR3 size: 15 residues. For the CDR3, the DNA is TGTGCCAGCAGCCCCGACGACGGAACTAACTATGGCTACACCTTC. It encodes CASSPDDGTNYGYTF.

Only one count was recorded for this clonotype. The DNA of the CDR3 is TGTGCCAGCAGTCTGCGGGTTGGCACCGGGGAGCTGTTTTTT. Amino acid sequence: CASSLRVGTGELFF. The rearrangement links TRBV12-3 or TRBV12-4 to TRBJ2-2, with a tentative D call TRBD2 (5 bases). V was clipped by 5 bases and J by 4 bases, with 11 bases between them. The CDR3 totals 14 residues.

This clonotype was observed at least ten times. The genes are TRBV12-3 or TRBV12-4 and TRBJ2-7, with no clear D. The CDR3 spans 16 residues. Trimming shortened V by 4 bases and J by 1 base, and 17 bases separated the two germline ends. The CDR3 DNA reads as TGTGCCAGCAGTTCGCCCCACATCGATGGATCCTACGAGCAGTACTTC. Translating it yields CASSSPHIDGSYEQYF.

As DNA, the CDR3 is TGTGCCAGCAGCTCCAGACAGGGGGCCGGCACAGATACGCAGTATTTT. The encoded protein is CASSSRQGAGTDTQYF. This chain uses TRBV9 with TRBJ2-3; 10 bases fit TRBD1. This CDR3 region has 16 residues. J gave up 1 base and V 4 bases, and 6 bases lay outside the gene matches. Germline values: CDR1 SGDLS, CDR2 YYNGEE.

At least ten counts were recorded for this clonotype. The genes are TRBV5-5 and TRBJ2-1; 12 bases map to TRBD2. The CDR3 totals 16 residues. Germline CDR1 and CDR2: SGHKS and YYEKEE (reference sequence). Germline trimming cut 4 bases from V and 1 base from J; bases unmatched to any gene: 3. The CDR3 region is CASSPLAGGSYNEQFF. CDR3 nucleotides: TGTGCCAGCAGCCCACTAGCGGGGGGATCCTACAATGAGCAGTTCTTC.

In the case of this clonotype: A read error is likely, as this CDR3 ends without the conserved phenylalanine or tryptophan. The DNA is omitted, as the CDR3 cannot be located on it reliably, and the CDR3 follows TCRdb's listing. CDR3 amino acids: CASSRSARQGRVA. The chain recombines TRBV6-4 with TRBJ1-4; the D call TRBD1 from the table was never checked on the DNA. Both ends counted, the CDR3 spans 13 residues. The germline CDR1 and CDR2 sequences are MRHNA and SNTAGT.

V is TRBV5-1 and J is TRBJ2-1, with D possibly matching TRBD2 (6 bases). CDR1 and CDR2 (germline): SGHRS, YFSETQ. V was cut by 7 bases and J by 4 bases, with 15 bases left in between. This CDR3 has 14 residues. This chain's CDR3 is CASGTGTGYNEQFF. DNA of the CDR3: TGCGCCAGCGGAACCGGGACTGGATACAATGAGCAGTTCTTC.

The chain recombines TRBV6-2 or TRBV6-3 with TRBJ2-7; maybe TRBD1 (5 bases). CDR1 MNHEY and CDR2 SVGEGT come from the germline V gene. Trimming took off 0 bases at V and 2 bases at J, with 11 bases between the two ends. The CDR3 contains 15 residues. This chain's CDR3 is CASSYSIGATYEQYV. The CDR3 nucleotides are TGTGCCAGCAGTTACTCGATAGGGGCAACCTACGAGCAGTACGTC.

This clonotype was seen at least ten times. V is TRBV12-3 or TRBV12-4 and J is TRBJ2-1, with D possibly TRBD2 on 5 matching bases. The CDR3 spans 14 residues. V was clipped by 7 bases and J by 2 bases, with 12 bases between them. In DNA, the CDR3 is TGTGCCAGCACCACGTTCGGGACCTACAATGAGCAGTTCTTC. Encoded protein: CASTTFGTYNEQFF.

This clonotype came up a few times. J is TRBJ2-3 and V is TRBV11-2, with D possibly matching TRBD1 (6 bases). V was trimmed by 0 bases and J by 6 bases, leaving 16 bases between them. Germline CDR1 reads SGHAT; CDR2 reads FQNNGV. The CDR3 has 16 residues. The CDR3 bases are TGTGCCAGCAGCTTAGATCCCAACAGGGAAGGTGATACGCAGTATTTT. Protein sequence: CASSLDPNREGDTQYF.

This rearrangement joins TRBV7-2 to TRBJ1-3; D gene uncertain. V was trimmed by 4 bases and J by 3 bases, leaving 16 bases between them. The CDR3 has 16 residues. Germline V CDR1 and CDR2: SGHTA, FQGNSA. The DNA for the CDR3 is TGTGCCAGCAGCTCTCTCCCTCCCGGGAGTGGAAACACCATATATTTT. Translation: CASSSLPPGSGNTIYF.

V and J are TRBV6-5 and TRBJ1-2; 10 positions match TRBD1. The CDR3 runs 15 residues. CDR1 and CDR2 (germline): MNHEY, SVGAGI. The V gene end was trimmed by 6 bases and the J gene end by 1 base; junction bases not matched to a gene: 5. CDR3 sequence: CASRRTGGDNYGYTF. For the CDR3, the DNA is TGTGCCAGCAGGCGGACAGGGGGTGATAACTATGGCTACACCTTC.

This sequence joins TRBV7-7 and TRBJ2-5; 10 bases map to TRBD2. The V and J ends lost 8 bases and 5 bases, in that order; junction bases with no gene match: 5. CDR1 SSHAT and CDR2 FNYEAQ come from the germline V gene (reference sequence). The CDR3 is made up of 13 amino acids. The CDR3: CASQRGGAETQYF. For the CDR3, the DNA is TGTGCCAGCCAGCGGGGGGGAGCGGAGACCCAGTACTTC.

Only a few counts were recorded for this clonotype. The V call is TRBV27, the J call TRBJ2-3, with 11 bases lining up with TRBD2. With 3 bases clipped from V and 0 bases from J, the junction kept 8 bases outside the gene matches. The CDR3 totals 18 residues. Per the germline V gene, CDR1 is MNHEY and CDR2 is SMNVEV (reference sequence). As DNA, the CDR3 is TGTGCCAGCAGTTTTCTGGAACTAGCGGGGGTTAGCACAGATACGCAGTATTTT. Amino acid sequence: CASSFLELAGVSTDTQYF.

The chain couples TRBV12-3 or TRBV12-4 to TRBJ2-7; 8 bases are a match to TRBD1. V lost 5 bases and J lost 7; bases outside the gene matches: 10. This CDR3 has 14 amino acids. Here the CDR3 DNA reads TGTGCCAGCAGTGGCACAGGGGGGAGTCGGGAGCAGTACTTC. Protein product: CASSGTGGSREQYF.

CDR3 residues: CATSDLTPGGPIETQYF. The CDR3 coding sequence is TGTGCCACCAGTGATTTAACCCCCGGGGGCCCGATCGAGACCCAGTACTTC. The gene calls are TRBV24-1 and TRBJ2-5; perhaps D is TRBD1 or TRBD2 (6 bases each). Germline lookup yields CDR1 KGHDR and CDR2 SFDVKD. There are 17 residues in the CDR3. V lost 1 base, J lost 5 bases, and 19 bases lay in between.

The rearrangement links TRBV7-6 to TRBJ2-1; D is tentatively TRBD1 or TRBD2 (5 bases each). Germline CDR1 is SGHVS and CDR2 is FNYEAQ. There are 18 residues in the CDR3. Trimming stripped 1 base from V and 4 bases from J, with 20 bases between. The CDR3 spells CASSLEALGTSRYNEQFF. The CDR3 region has the DNA TGTGCCAGCAGCTTAGAGGCCCTGGGGACGAGTCGATACAATGAGCAGTTCTTC. Full variable domain (missing parts from reference TRBV7-6 and TRBJ2-1): GAGVSQSPRYKVTKRGQDVALRCDPISGHVSLYWYRQALGQGPEFLTYFNYEAQQDKSGLPNDRFSAERPEGSISTLTIQRTEQRDSAMYRCASSLEALGTSRYNEQFFGPGTRLTVL.

This chain connects TRBV15 to TRBJ2-7; D unresolved. V was trimmed by 3 bases and J by 3 bases, leaving 9 bases between them. The CDR3 is 13 amino acids. The germline CDR1 and CDR2 sequences are LNHNV and YYDKDF (reference sequence). CDR3 DNA sequence: TGTGCCACCAGCAGTTTTATAAGCTACGAGCAGTACTTC. It translates to CATSSFISYEQYF.

This clonotype was seen only a few times. The rearrangement uses TRBV7-9 and TRBJ2-7; perhaps TRBD2 as D (5 bases). The CDR3 is made up of 13 amino acids. The V end was cut by 4 bases, the J end by 6 bases, with 13 bases between. Germline CDR1 is SEHNR and CDR2 is FQNEAQ (reference sequence). This CDR3 reads CASSSPTSGEQYF. Written as DNA, the CDR3 is TGTGCCAGCAGCTCCCCCACTAGTGGCGAGCAGTACTTC.

There are many counts of this clonotype. The chain joins TRBV7-9 to TRBJ1-2; D ambiguous. From germline, CDR1 is SEHNR and CDR2 FQNEAQ (reference sequence). This CDR3 has 13 residues. The V end lost 5 bases, the J end lost 2 bases, and 9 bases lay between the germline ends. The CDR3 DNA follows: TGTGCCAGCAGCCTCGCCGGAAACTATGGCTACACCTTC. Translated: CASSLAGNYGYTF.

Points on this clonotype: The junction and the germline gene differ at one end; a read error may be behind it. The genes are TRBV27 and TRBJ2-3; 8 bases match TRBD2. Germline lookup yields CDR1 MNHEY and CDR2 SMNVEV (reference sequence). The CDR3 covers 14 residues. DNA for the CDR3: TGTGCCAGCAGCTCCTACTCGGGGGGGACTGAATCGATTTTT. Its protein product is CASSSYSGGTESIF.

This chain joins TRBV5-1 and TRBJ2-7, with D possibly TRBD1 on 5 matching bases. Germline V gives CDR1 SGHRS, CDR2 YFSETQ. V lost 0 bases, J lost 3 bases, and 10 bases lay in between. CDR3 size: 14 residues. The CDR3: CASSLGQGHYEQYV. Written as DNA, the CDR3 is TGCGCCAGCAGCTTGGGGCAGGGCCACTACGAGCAGTACGTC.

This chain connects TRBV7-6 to TRBJ2-5; D might be TRBD1 or TRBD2, each matching 5 bases. The CDR3 sequence is 15 residues long. With 5 bases removed from V and 5 bases from J, the gap between germline ends came to 18 bases. Germline-derived CDR1 and CDR2 are SGHVS and FNYEAQ. CDR3 DNA: TGTGCCAGCAGCACGTCCCCGGGGCCGGGTGAGACCCAGTACTTC. This encodes CASSTSPGPGETQYF.

V is TRBV5-1 and J is TRBJ1-1; the D is unclear. Trimming pared 1 base from V and 5 bases from J, leaving 9 bases between. In germline, CDR1 is SGHRS, CDR2 YFSETQ. CDR3 length equals 13 residues. The CDR3: CASSLRGWTEAFF. CDR3 DNA sequence: TGCGCCAGCAGCTTGCGGGGTTGGACTGAAGCTTTCTTT.

The chain has TRBV3-1 and TRBJ1-1, with D maybe TRBD1 (5 bases). Per germline, CDR1 LGHDT and CDR2 YNNKEL (reference sequence). The CDR3 is made up of 18 amino acids. V lost 1 base to trimming and J lost 5 bases, with 23 bases between them. The CDR3 DNA reads as TGTGCCAGCAGCCAAGCCCTCTTTAGTGGGGGGATTGGGACTGAAGCTTTCTTT. The encoded protein is CASSQALFSGGIGTEAFF.

This clonotype was found a few times. The genes are TRBV7-2 and TRBJ1-1; D remains unclear. This CDR3 spans 13 amino acids. Germline CDR1 is SGHTA and CDR2 is FQGNSA. The V and J ends lost 3 bases and 12 bases respectively, with 17 bases between them. CDR3 sequence reads: CASSFPRSIISFF. CDR3 coding DNA: TGTGCCAGCAGCTTTCCCCGTTCAATAATATCTTTCTTT.

The rearrangement uses TRBV6-2 or TRBV6-3 and TRBJ2-7, with D perhaps matching TRBD2 (6 bases). The ends were cut back, 4 bases at V and 0 bases at J, with 7 bases in the middle. The CDR3 has 13 amino acids. Germline V gene data show CDR1 as MNHEY and CDR2 as SVGEGT. The CDR3 bases are TGTGCCAGCAGTTGGGAGGTCTCCTACGAGCAGTACGTC. It specifies CASSWEVSYEQYV.

This clonotype was counted between two and nine times. This chain uses TRBV30 with TRBJ2-6; possible D gene TRBD1, 6 bases. The CDR3 is 14 residues long. Germline V lookup: CDR1 GTSNPN, CDR2 SVGIG (reference sequence). Trimming removed 1 base at V and 4 bases at J, with 8 bases between. The CDR3 is CAWSAGAGANVLTF. The CDR3 region has the DNA TGTGCCTGGAGTGCAGGGGCCGGGGCCAACGTCCTGACTTTC.

This clonotype was detected only a few times. The chain has TRBV9 and TRBJ2-3, with a weak D call TRBD1 (5 bases). CDR1 SGDLS and CDR2 YYNGEE come from the germline V gene. V lost 4 bases to trimming and J lost 0 bases, with 12 bases between them. The CDR3 has 15 residues. The CDR3 nucleotides read TGTGCCAGCAGCCCGCAGGGTACTAGCACAGATACGCAGTATTTT. Amino acid sequence: CASSPQGTSTDTQYF.

At least ten counts were recorded for this clonotype. The chain joins TRBV5-1 to TRBJ2-2; possible D gene TRBD1, 6 bases. V lost 0 bases to trimming and J lost 6 bases, with 15 bases between them. The germline V gene encodes CDR1 SGHRS and CDR2 YFSETQ. The CDR3 has 16 amino acids. CDR3: CASSLEGEFVAGELFF. CDR3 bases: TGCGCCAGCAGCTTGGAGGGGGAGTTCGTAGCCGGGGAGCTGTTTTTT.

This clonotype has only a few counts. The chain links TRBV4-1 to TRBJ1-1; D remains unclear. The CDR3 spans 16 residues. Deletions cut 1 base from V and 6 bases from J, with 18 bases between. Germline lookup yields CDR1 MGHRA and CDR2 YSYEKL. CDR3 nucleotides: TGCGCCAGCAGCCAAGGTCGAACTAATTATCGGGCTGAAGCTTTCTTT. Protein product: CASSQGRTNYRAEAFF.

This clonotype was detected a few times. This chain links TRBV7-9 with TRBJ1-2; 9 nucleotides align to TRBD1. Germline values: CDR1 SEHNR, CDR2 FQNEAQ (reference sequence). This CDR3 spans 14 amino acids. The trim removed 4 bases at V and 5 bases at J, leaving 5 bases unmatched. The CDR3 loop is CASSWTGDPYGYTF. The CDR3 nucleotides are TGTGCCAGCAGCTGGACAGGGGACCCTTATGGCTACACCTTC.